This is a list of T cell receptor beta chains from one sample in a study of CD8 T cells in Susac syndrome. In TCRdb, the immunoSEQ multiplex PCR reads were re-called with MiXCR into one record per CDR3 protein. The sample lists about 300,000 distinct CDR3 sequences; around 92% were seen once. The specimen sequenced was CD4+ T cells from PBMCs. The origin of the receptors is a human donor with multiple sclerosis. CDR3s include the opening cysteine and the closing phenylalanine or tryptophan. Each record gives: clone size, V gene, J gene, D gene, CDR3 protein, CDR3 DNA. A D gene is named only where the DNA matches it firmly. Some rows have no size entry. The others give once, few or many, or a class for an expanded clone.

clone size: .
V gene: TRBV9
J gene: TRBJ1-4
D gene: .
CDR3 protein: CASSPGTVATNEKLFF
CDR3 DNA: TGTGCCAGCAGCCCCGGGACCGTTGCAACTAATGAAAAACTGTTTTTT

clone size: .
V gene: TRBV12-3/TRBV12-4
J gene: TRBJ1-5
D gene: .
CDR3 protein: CASGLSKGIYSNQPQHF
CDR3 DNA: TGTGCCAGCGGCCTGAGTAAGGGGATATATAGCAATCAGCCCCAGCATTTT

clone size: .
V gene: TRBV29-1
J gene: TRBJ2-7
D gene: TRBD1
CDR3 protein: CSVGTGRRNEQYF
CDR3 DNA: TGCAGCGTTGGGACAGGCCGAAGGAACGAGCAGTACTTC

clone size: .
V gene: TRBV19
J gene: TRBJ2-1
D gene: TRBD2
CDR3 protein: CASSIGHDGGLASNEQFF
CDR3 DNA: TGTGCCAGTAGTATTGGTCATGATGGGGGACTAGCGAGCAATGAGCAGTTCTTC

clone size: once
V gene: TRBV7-2
J gene: TRBJ2-5
D gene: TRBD2
CDR3 protein: CASSFYREGSWETQYF
CDR3 DNA: TGTGCCAGCAGCTTCTATCGGGAGGGGTCTTGGGAGACCCAGTACTTC

clone size: .
V gene: TRBV3-1
J gene: TRBJ2-5
D gene: TRBD2
CDR3 protein: CASSPPLAAHLEEKTQYF
CDR3 DNA: TGTGCCAGCAGCCCCCCACTAGCGGCCCACTTAGAGGAAAAGACCCAGTACTTC

clone size: .
V gene: TRBV30
J gene: TRBJ1-2
D gene: .
CDR3 protein: CAWQRKPSGTRYGYTF
CDR3 DNA: TGTGCCTGGCAGCGGAAACCCTCCGGGACCCGATATGGCTACACCTTC

clone size: once
V gene: TRBV6-1
J gene: TRBJ2-3
D gene: .
CDR3 protein: CASSDPRRRKGDTQYF
CDR3 DNA: TGTGCCAGCAGTGACCCGCGAAGGAGAAAAGGGGATACGCAGTATTTT

clone size: .
V gene: TRBV5-1
J gene: TRBJ1-1
D gene: TRBD1
CDR3 protein: CASSFPETLAGQGRHTEAFF
CDR3 DNA: TGCGCCAGCAGCTTCCCCGAAACCTTGGCCGGACAGGGACGGCACACTGAAGCTTTCTTT

clone size: .
V gene: TRBV29-1
J gene: TRBJ1-5
D gene: .
CDR3 protein: CSVSFQGRGPQHF
CDR3 DNA: TGCAGCGTTTCCTTCCAGGGACGTGGGCCCCAGCATTTT

clone size: .
V gene: TRBV6-6
J gene: TRBJ1-2
D gene: TRBD1
CDR3 protein: CASRPNRDRDYGYTF
CDR3 DNA: TGTGCCAGCAGGCCAAACCGGGACAGAGACTATGGCTACACCTTC

clone size: .
V gene: TRBV20-1
J gene: TRBJ2-7
D gene: TRBD1
CDR3 protein: CSARDPGQGGDEQYF
CDR3 DNA: TGCAGTGCTAGAGATCCGGGACAGGGGGGCGACGAGCAGTACTTC

clone size: .
V gene: TRBV20-1
J gene: TRBJ2-3
D gene: TRBD2
CDR3 protein: CSARVGGITDTQYF
CDR3 DNA: TGCAGTGCTAGAGTGGGGGGGATCACAGATACGCAGTATTTT

clone size: once
V gene: TRBV4-2
J gene: TRBJ2-7
D gene: TRBD2
CDR3 protein: CASSQEPGASGSYEQYF
CDR3 DNA: TGTGCCAGCAGCCAAGAGCCTGGGGCTAGCGGCTCCTACGAGCAGTACTTC

clone size: .
V gene: TRBV18
J gene: TRBJ2-1
D gene: TRBD2
CDR3 protein: CASSPPTSGWSNNEQFF
CDR3 DNA: TGTGCCAGCTCACCACCAACTAGCGGGTGGTCCAACAATGAGCAGTTCTTC

clone size: .
V gene: TRBV6-2/TRBV6-3
J gene: TRBJ2-7
D gene: .
CDR3 protein: CASTRPRGTSGYEQYF
CDR3 DNA: TGTGCCAGCACCCGCCCGAGAGGGACTTCGGGGTACGAGCAGTACTTC

clone size: few
V gene: TRBV7-2
J gene: TRBJ1-5
D gene: .
CDR3 protein: CASSFYNQPQHF
CDR3 DNA: TGTGCCAGCAGCTTCTACAATCAGCCCCAGCATTTT

clone size: .
V gene: TRBV12-5
J gene: TRBJ1-4
D gene: .
CDR3 protein: CASGLEAGGKLFF
CDR3 DNA: TGTGCTAGTGGTTTGGAGGCCGGGGGGAAACTGTTTTTT

clone size: .
V gene: TRBV29-1
J gene: TRBJ2-1
D gene: .
CDR3 protein: CSVGWGSPLDEQFF
CDR3 DNA: TGCAGCGTTGGGTGGGGGAGTCCATTGGATGAGCAGTTCTTC

clone size: .
V gene: TRBV20-1
J gene: TRBJ2-2
D gene: TRBD1
CDR3 protein: CSAKGGGPSNTGELFF
CDR3 DNA: TGCAGTGCTAAAGGGGGCGGTCCCTCGAACACCGGGGAGCTGTTTTTT

clone size: .
V gene: TRBV5-4
J gene: TRBJ1-1
D gene: .
CDR3 protein: CATRGGGRNTEAFF
CDR3 DNA: TGTGCCACCCGCGGGGGGGGGCGGAACACTGAAGCTTTCTTT

clone size: .
V gene: TRBV5-1
J gene: TRBJ1-2
D gene: .
CDR3 protein: CASSLEEGLAHYGYTF
CDR3 DNA: TGCGCCAGCAGCTTGGAAGAGGGGCTCGCCCACTATGGCTACACCTTC

clone size: .
V gene: TRBV20-1
J gene: TRBJ2-5
D gene: .
CDR3 protein: CSAPTQGRYGTQYF
CDR3 DNA: TGCAGTGCGCCAACGCAGGGCCGCTACGGGACCCAGTACTTC

clone size: .
V gene: TRBV29-1
J gene: TRBJ1-1
D gene: TRBD1
CDR3 protein: CSVRTPGQGKNTEAFF
CDR3 DNA: TGCAGCGTCCGCACGCCGGGACAGGGAAAAAACACTGAAGCTTTCTTT

clone size: .
V gene: TRBV5-1
J gene: TRBJ1-1
D gene: .
CDR3 protein: CASSLSGWGANTEAFF
CDR3 DNA: TGCGCCAGCAGCTTGAGTGGGTGGGGGGCGAACACTGAAGCTTTCTTT